This entry lists 16 T cell receptor beta chains sequenced from one sample in a study of technical replicates of blood from a handful of donors. Method: immunoSEQ multiplex PCR; TCRdb's copy keeps in-frame clones and lacks some. Seen here are about 85,000 clones, roughly 94% observed once, and the top ten hold roughly 0.23%. Sequencing used T cells isolated from PBMCs. The receptors derive from a human donor in good health.

This chain links TRBV5-1 with TRBJ2-7; TRBD1 aligns across 8 bases. This CDR3 has 14 amino acids. Germline V gives CDR1 SGHRS, CDR2 YFSETQ. The J segment lost 7 bases and the V segment lost 7 bases, leaving 13 bases of the junction unmatched. CDR3 residues: CASHSTGGFGEQYF. DNA for the CDR3: TGCGCCAGCCACAGCACAGGGGGATTTGGGGAGCAGTACTTC.

V gene TRBV29-1 combines with J gene TRBJ1-1; 7 positions agree with TRBD1. This CDR3 contains 13 residues. V lost 7 bases to trimming and J lost 6 bases; unmatched junction nucleotides: 11. The germline gives CDR1 SQVTM, CDR2 ANQGSEA. The CDR3, as DNA: TGCAGCGCTGACAGGGCTCCATTGGCTGAAGCTTTCTTT. This gives the protein CSADRAPLAEAFF. Together with reference TRBV29-1 and TRBJ1-1, the CDR3 gives the full variable domain: SAVISQKPSRDICQRGTSLTIQCQVDSQVTMMFWYRQQPGQSLTLIATANQGSEATYESGFVIDKFPISRPNLTFSTLTVSNMSPEDSSIYLCSADRAPLAEAFFGQGTRLTVV.

The chain couples TRBV2 to TRBJ2-7; D gene ambiguous. Between the trimmed V and J ends, which lost 4 bases and 4 bases, there was a span of 8 bases. CDR1 and CDR2 (germline): SNHLY, FYNNEI. The CDR3 consists of 12 residues. CDR3 nucleotide sequence: TGTGCCAGCAGTGTCTACCTATACGAGCAGTACTTC. It specifies CASSVYLYEQYF.

The chain uses TRBV7-8 and TRBJ1-2; D remains ambiguous. The CDR3 has 15 residues. Trimming removed 1 base from V and 7 bases from J, with 16 bases in between. Germline CDR1 and CDR2: SGHVS and FQNEAQ. The CDR3 DNA follows: TGTGCCAGCAGCTTAGTAGCGGGATCCCCCTTTGGCTACACCTTC. Residues: CASSLVAGSPFGYTF.

This chain uses TRBV28 with TRBJ2-7; D remains ambiguous. The CDR3 loop spans 13 amino acids. Trimming left V 5 bases short and J 2 bases short, with 10 bases between. Germline V gene data show CDR1 as MDHEN and CDR2 as SYDVKM. CDR3 in DNA: TGTGCCAGCAGTAAGATTTCAGCCTACGAGCAGTACTTC. Its translation: CASSKISAYEQYF.

The J gene is TRBJ2-3, the V gene TRBV10-1; no reliable D call. Per germline, CDR1 WNHNN and CDR2 SYGVQD (reference sequence). The CDR3 runs to 11 residues. The ends were cut back, 5 bases at V and 5 bases at J, with 5 bases in the middle. In DNA, the CDR3 is TGCGCCAGCAGTAGAGGAGATACGCAGTATTTT. It is translated as CASSRGDTQYF.

This clone was recorded only once. CDR3 coding DNA: TGTGCCACCAGCCGACCCCCGGGCCAGGGAGGGGTGCGCTACACCTTC. Translated, it gives CATSRPPGQGGVRYTF. The chain joins TRBV15 to TRBJ1-2; D might be TRBD1 (5 bases). The germline gives CDR1 LNHNV, CDR2 YYDKDF (reference sequence). The germline V and J ends were trimmed by 5 bases and 9 bases, with 25 bases remaining between them. This CDR3 has 16 amino acids. Filled out from reference TRBV15 and TRBJ1-2, the complete variable domain reads DAMVIQNPRYQVTQFGKPVTLSCSQTLNHNVMYWYQQKSSQAPKLLFHYYDKDFNNEADTPDNFQSRRPNTSFCFLDIRSPGLGDTAMYLCATSRPPGQGGVRYTFGSGTRLTVV.

The rearrangement links TRBV19 to TRBJ1-2; D ambiguous. Germline V CDR1 and CDR2: LNHDA, SQIVND (reference sequence). The CDR3 is 12 amino acids. V lost 5 bases, J lost 5 bases, and 9 bases lay in between. DNA of the CDR3: TGTGCCAGTAGTGCCGGACTGTATGGCTACACCTTC. Residues: CASSAGLYGYTF.

The V gene is TRBV29-1, the J gene TRBJ2-7, with a tentative D call TRBD2 (7 bases). Looked up from germline, CDR1 is SQVTM and CDR2 is ANQGSEA. The CDR3 consists of 12 residues. V was shortened by 6 bases and J by 5 bases, with 14 bases between the two germline ends. The CDR3 coding sequence is TGCAGCGTCGGGGGGCCTACGGACGAGCAGTACTTC. Translated: CSVGGPTDEQYF.

This sequence joins TRBV4-2 and TRBJ2-3, with 9 bases that match TRBD2. CDR1 is LGHNA, CDR2 YNFKEQ, per germline. V was pared by 4 bases and J by 0 bases, with 5 bases of the junction left unmatched. The CDR3 length is 16 residues. CDR3 in amino acids: CASSLSGSPSTDTQYF. The CDR3 DNA follows: TGTGCCAGCAGCCTTAGCGGGAGCCCTAGCACAGATACGCAGTATTTT.

This sequence joins TRBV6-1 and TRBJ2-1; TRBD1 agrees at 7 bases. The J segment lost 1 base and the V segment lost 10 bases, leaving 7 bases of the junction unmatched. The CDR3 runs 14 residues. Looked up from germline, CDR1 is MNHNS and CDR2 is SASEGT. CDR3 bases: TGTGCCACACGACAGGGTGGTTCCTACAATGAGCAGTTCTTC. Residues: CATRQGGSYNEQFF.

CDR3 in DNA: TGTGCCAGCAGCTTTCCCCGGACAGGGAGCTATGGCTACACCTTC. Its protein product is CASSFPRTGSYGYTF. The chain couples TRBV12-1 to TRBJ1-2; no check of the table's D call, TRBD1, against the DNA was made. TRBV12-1 is marked as a pseudogene. The CDR3 runs 15 residues.

The V call is TRBV6-4, the J call TRBJ1-2; 7 positions agree with TRBD1. V gave up 6 bases and J gave up 7 bases; unmatched junction bases: 2. The CDR3 runs to 11 residues. Germline V gene sequence: CDR1 MRHNA, CDR2 SNTAGT. The DNA of the CDR3 is TGTGCCAGCAGCGCAGGGGGTGGCTACACCTTC. Translation gives CASSAGGGYTF.

The DNA for the CDR3 is TGTGCCAGCTCACCTGGGGCTAGCGGGAGGCCCGCCTACGAGCAGTACTTC. As protein: CASSPGASGRPAYEQYF. This chain links TRBV18 with TRBJ2-7; 11 positions agree with TRBD2. This CDR3 is built from 17 residues. Looked up from germline, CDR1 is KGHSH and CDR2 is LQKENI. With 3 bases clipped from V and 2 bases from J, the junction kept 9 bases outside the gene matches. The full variable domain, with the rest looked up from reference TRBV18 and TRBJ2-7, is NAGVMQNPRHLVRRRGQEARLRCSPMKGHSHVYWYRQLPEEGLKFMVYLQKENIIDESGMPKERFSAEFPKEGPSILRIQQVVRGDSAAYFCASSPGASGRPAYEQYFGPGTRLTVT.

This chain uses TRBV19 with TRBJ1-1; D gene unclear. This CDR3 region has 13 residues. Trimming removed 0 bases at V and 10 bases at J, with 12 bases between. Germline V gives CDR1 LNHDA, CDR2 SQIVND (reference sequence). CDR3 nucleotides: TGTGCCAGTAGTATAGATCAAGCGAGTCGAGCTTTCTTT. Translating it yields CASSIDQASRAFF. The entire variable domain, with the rest obtained from reference TRBV19 and TRBJ1-1, is as follows: DGGITQSPKYLFRKEGQNVTLSCEQNLNHDAMYWYRQDPGQGLRLIYYSQIVNDFQKGDIAEGYSVSREKKESFPLTVTSAQKNPTAFYLCASSIDQASRAFFGQGTRLTVV.

The sample holds one count of this clone. The chain couples TRBV7-9 to TRBJ2-5; D is unresolved. This CDR3 comprises 12 residues. Germline V gene data show CDR1 as SEHNR and CDR2 as FQNEAQ (reference sequence). The ends were cut back, 5 bases at V and 2 bases at J, with 6 bases in the middle. CDR3 region: CASSTIQETQYF. CDR3 nucleotides: TGTGCCAGCAGCACAATACAAGAGACCCAGTACTTC.